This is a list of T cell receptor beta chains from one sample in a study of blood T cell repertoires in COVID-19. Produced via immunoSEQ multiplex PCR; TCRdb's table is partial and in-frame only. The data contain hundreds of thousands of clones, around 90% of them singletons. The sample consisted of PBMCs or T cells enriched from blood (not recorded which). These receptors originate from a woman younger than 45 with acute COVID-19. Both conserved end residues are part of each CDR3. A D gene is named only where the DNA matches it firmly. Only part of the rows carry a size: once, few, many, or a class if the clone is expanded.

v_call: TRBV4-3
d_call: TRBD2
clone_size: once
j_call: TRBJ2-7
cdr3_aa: CASSQNPGLAGSTPYEQYF
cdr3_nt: TGCGCCAGCAGCCAGAATCCGGGACTAGCGGGTTCCACTCCCTACGAGCAGTACTTC

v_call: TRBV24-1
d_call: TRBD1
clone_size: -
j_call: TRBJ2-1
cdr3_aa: CATSDPQGDRYNEQFF
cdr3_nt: TGTGCCACCAGTGATCCCCAGGGGGATCGGTACAATGAGCAGTTCTTC

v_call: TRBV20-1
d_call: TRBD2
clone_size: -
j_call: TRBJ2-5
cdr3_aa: CSASGGTSSLRETQYF
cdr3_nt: TGCAGTGCTAGTGGGGGGACTAGTTCTCTTCGGGAGACCCAGTACTTC

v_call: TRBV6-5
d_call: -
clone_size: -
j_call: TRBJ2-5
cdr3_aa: CASSYSRPRETQYF
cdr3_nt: TGTGCCAGCAGTTATTCGCGGCCGAGGGAGACCCAGTACTTC

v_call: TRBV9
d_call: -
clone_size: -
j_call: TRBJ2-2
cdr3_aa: CASSVGRWTGELFF
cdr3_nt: TGTGCCAGCAGCGTAGGTCGGTGGACCGGGGAGCTGTTTTTT

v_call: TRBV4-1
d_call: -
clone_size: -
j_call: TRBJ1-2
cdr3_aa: CASSQDDSKYGYTF
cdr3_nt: TGCGCCAGCAGCCAAGATGACAGCAAATATGGCTACACCTTC

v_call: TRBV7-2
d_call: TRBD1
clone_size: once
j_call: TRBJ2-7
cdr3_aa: CASSLDPGTAYEQYF
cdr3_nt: TGTGCCAGCAGCTTAGACCCCGGGACAGCTTACGAGCAGTACTTC

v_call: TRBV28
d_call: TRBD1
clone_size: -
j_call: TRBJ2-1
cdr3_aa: CASSSQQGKLVDEQFF
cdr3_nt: TGTGCCAGCAGTTCCCAACAGGGGAAGCTTGTCGATGAGCAGTTCTTC

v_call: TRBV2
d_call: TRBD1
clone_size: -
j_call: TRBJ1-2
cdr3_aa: CASSYRDRVGDGYTF
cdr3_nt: TGTGCCAGCAGCTACCGGGACAGGGTGGGTGATGGCTACACCTTC

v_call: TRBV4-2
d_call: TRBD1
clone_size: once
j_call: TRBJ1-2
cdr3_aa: CASSQDRAAGGGLYGYTF
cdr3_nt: TGTGCCAGCAGCCAAGATAGGGCGGCAGGGGGCGGCCTCTATGGCTACACCTTC

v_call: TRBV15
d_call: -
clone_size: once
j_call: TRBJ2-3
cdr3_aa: CATSRGLTSTDTQYF
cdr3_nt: TGTGCCACCAGCAGAGGCCTCACTAGCACAGATACGCAGTATTTT

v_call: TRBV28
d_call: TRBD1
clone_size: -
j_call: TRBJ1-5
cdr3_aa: CASSWTGMNQPQHF
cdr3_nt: TGTGCCAGCAGTTGGACAGGGATGAATCAGCCCCAGCATTTT

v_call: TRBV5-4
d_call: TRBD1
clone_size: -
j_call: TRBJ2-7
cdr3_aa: CASTAWDSPYEQYF
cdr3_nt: TGTGCCAGCACCGCTTGGGACAGTCCCTACGAGCAGTACTTC

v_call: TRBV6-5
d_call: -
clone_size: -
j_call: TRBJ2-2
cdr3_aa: CASSGGGTGELFF
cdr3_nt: TGTGCCAGCTCTGGAGGTGGGACCGGGGAGCTGTTTTTT

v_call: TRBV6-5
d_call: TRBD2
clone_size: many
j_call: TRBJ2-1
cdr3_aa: CASTVLAGQANEQFF
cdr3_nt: TGTGCCAGCACCGTACTAGCGGGACAGGCCAATGAGCAGTTCTTC

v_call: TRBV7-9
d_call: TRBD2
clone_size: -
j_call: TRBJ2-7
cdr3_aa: CASSPPGLASTYEQYF
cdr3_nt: TGTGCCAGCAGCCCGCCGGGACTAGCGTCGACCTACGAGCAGTACTTC

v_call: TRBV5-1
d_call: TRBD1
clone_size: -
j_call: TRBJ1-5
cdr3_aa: CASSATGGHQPQHF
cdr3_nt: TGCGCCAGCAGCGCGACAGGGGGTCATCAGCCCCAGCATTTT

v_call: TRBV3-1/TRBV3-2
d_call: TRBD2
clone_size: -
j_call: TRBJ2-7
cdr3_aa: CASSQDPPSGFYEQYF
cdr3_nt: TGTGCCAGCAGCCAAGATCCCCCTAGCGGGTTCTACGAGCAGTACTTC